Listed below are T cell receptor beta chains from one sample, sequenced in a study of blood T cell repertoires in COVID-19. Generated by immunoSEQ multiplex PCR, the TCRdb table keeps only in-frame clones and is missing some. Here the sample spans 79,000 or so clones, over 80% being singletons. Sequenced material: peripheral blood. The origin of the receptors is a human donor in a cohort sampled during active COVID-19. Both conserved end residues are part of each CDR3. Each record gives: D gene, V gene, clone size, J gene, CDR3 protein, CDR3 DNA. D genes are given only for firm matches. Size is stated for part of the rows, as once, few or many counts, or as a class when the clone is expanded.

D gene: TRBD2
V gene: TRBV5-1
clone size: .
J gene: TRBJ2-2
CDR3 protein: CASSLRLAGDTGELFF
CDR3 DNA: TGCGCCAGCAGCTTGCGACTAGCGGGAGACACCGGGGAGCTGTTTTTT

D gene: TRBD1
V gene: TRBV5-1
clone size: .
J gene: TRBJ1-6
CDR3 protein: CASSLGSRQGSISYNSPLHF
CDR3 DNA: TGCGCCAGCAGCTTGGGGTCCAGACAGGGAAGTATCTCCTATAATTCACCCCTCCACTTT

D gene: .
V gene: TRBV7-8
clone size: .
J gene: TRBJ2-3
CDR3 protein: CASSLEAGLDTQYF
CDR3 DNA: TGTGCCAGCAGCTTAGAGGCAGGGTTAGATACGCAGTATTTT

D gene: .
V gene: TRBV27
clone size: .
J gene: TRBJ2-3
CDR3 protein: CASSLIRQSRGTDTQYF
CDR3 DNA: TGTGCCAGCAGCCTAATCAGACAGTCCAGAGGCACAGATACGCAGTATTTT

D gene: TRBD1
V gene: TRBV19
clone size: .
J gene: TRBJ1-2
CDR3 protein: CASSLRDRYDYGYTF
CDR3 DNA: TGTGCCAGTAGCCTCCGGGACAGATACGACTATGGCTACACCTTC

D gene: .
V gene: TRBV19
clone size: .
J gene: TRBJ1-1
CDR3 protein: CASSPFTGNTEAFF
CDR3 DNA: TGTGCCAGTAGTCCTTTCACTGGGAACACTGAAGCTTTCTTT

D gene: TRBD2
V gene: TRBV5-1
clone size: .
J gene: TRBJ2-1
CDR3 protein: CASSGTGAGGPSYNEQFF
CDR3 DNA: TGCGCCAGCAGCGGCACCGGGGCGGGAGGCCCCTCCTACAATGAGCAGTTCTTC

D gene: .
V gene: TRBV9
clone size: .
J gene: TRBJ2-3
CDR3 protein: CASSVGATLRGTDTQYF
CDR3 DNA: TGTGCCAGCAGCGTAGGAGCCACGCTGAGGGGCACAGATACGCAGTATTTT

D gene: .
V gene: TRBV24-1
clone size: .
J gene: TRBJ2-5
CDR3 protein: CATSEVGTGSETQYF
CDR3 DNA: TGTGCCACCAGTGAGGTTGGAACAGGGTCAGAGACCCAGTACTTC

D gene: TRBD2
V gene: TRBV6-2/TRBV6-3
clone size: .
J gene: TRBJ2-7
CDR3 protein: CASSPGGSGRYEQYF
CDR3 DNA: TGTGCCAGCAGTCCCGGCGGGTCCGGGAGGTACGAGCAGTACTTC

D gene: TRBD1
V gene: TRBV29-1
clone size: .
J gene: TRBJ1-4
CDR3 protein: CSVGAGGDYNEKLFF
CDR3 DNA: TGCAGCGTTGGGGCAGGGGGCGATTACAATGAAAAACTGTTTTTT

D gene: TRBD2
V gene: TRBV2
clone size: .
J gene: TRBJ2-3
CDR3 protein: CASRIIGLAGGPSTDTQYF
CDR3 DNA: TGTGCCAGCAGGATTATAGGACTAGCGGGAGGGCCATCCACAGATACGCAGTATTTT

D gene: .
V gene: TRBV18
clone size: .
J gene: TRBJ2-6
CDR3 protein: CASRDTGANVLTF
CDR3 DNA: TGTGCCAGCCGGGACACCGGGGCCAACGTCCTGACTTTC

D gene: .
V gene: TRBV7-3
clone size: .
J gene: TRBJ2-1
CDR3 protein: CASSPLGTAGNEQFF
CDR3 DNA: TGTGCCAGCAGCCCGCTCGGGACTGCGGGGAATGAGCAGTTCTTC

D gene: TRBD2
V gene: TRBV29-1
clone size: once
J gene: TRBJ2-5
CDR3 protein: CSVGLQLGGETQYF
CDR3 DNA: TGCAGCGTTGGCTTACAGCTGGGAGGGGAGACCCAGTACTTC